Presented here are 31 T cell receptor beta chains from one specimen sequenced in a study of T cell repertoires in cytomegalovirus infection. MiXCR, applied by TCRdb to the reads, yields one record per CDR3 protein. This sample has about 770,000 distinct CDR3 sequences, with almost 30% found just once. Their target antigens are unknown. The specimen comprised cultured CD8+ T cells from PBMCs, sampled from culture after CMV antigen stimulation. The receptors derive from a human donor in good health (CMV status not recorded). Some clones in this sample may be carry-over from other donors' samples.

CDR3 DNA: TGTGCCAGCAGTTTTTTTAGGGAGGGGTCTCAGCCCCAGCATTTT. Amino acids: CASSFFREGSQPQHF. The gene calls are TRBV28 and TRBJ1-5, with a weak D call TRBD1 (5 bases). The CDR3 contains 15 residues. Between the trimmed V and J ends, which lost 3 bases and 6 bases, there was a span of 15 bases. Per germline, CDR1 MDHEN and CDR2 SYDVKM.

This chain links TRBV5-6 with TRBJ1-1; 8 bases align to TRBD1. The ends lost 6 bases at V and 1 base at J; junction bases unmatched: 5. Germline V gene lookup returns CDR1 SGHDT and CDR2 YYEEEE. The CDR3 consists of 14 residues. CDR3 protein: CASTPGTGNTEAFF. The CDR3 DNA reads as TGTGCCAGCACTCCCGGGACAGGGAACACTGAAGCTTTCTTT.

Many counts were recorded for this clonotype. This sequence joins TRBV6-1 and TRBJ2-3; D call uncertain. The length of the CDR3 is 16 residues. Trimming removed 5 bases from V and 2 bases from J, with 17 bases in between. Germline V gene sequence: CDR1 MNHNS, CDR2 SASEGT. The CDR3 here is CASSSYGSRFTDTQYF. The CDR3 coding sequence is TGTGCCAGCAGTTCCTATGGGTCACGATTCACAGATACGCAGTATTTT.

This clonotype was counted many times. J is TRBJ1-4 and V is TRBV7-9, with TRBD1 matching 8 bases. Germline V gives CDR1 SEHNR, CDR2 FQNEAQ (reference sequence). V lost 3 bases and J lost 8; bases outside the gene matches: 5. The CDR3 extends over 14 amino acids. CDR3 bases: TGTGCCAGCAGCTTGACAGGGGCGGGGGAAAAACTGTTTTTT. Amino acid sequence: CASSLTGAGEKLFF.

In its sample, this clonotype was seen a few times. V usage is TRBV7-2 and J usage is TRBJ1-6; perhaps TRBD1 as D (5 bases). The CDR3 sequence is 15 residues long. Per germline, CDR1 SGHTA and CDR2 FQGNSA. V lost 5 bases and J lost 10, with 18 bases in between. In DNA, the CDR3 is TGTGCCAGCAGCGACCTCCGGGGCCCGAGATCACCCCTCCACTTT. It yields the protein CASSDLRGPRSPLHF.

The sample holds a few counts of this clonotype. The chain carries TRBV6-2 or TRBV6-3 and TRBJ2-1, with 7 bases matching TRBD2. Germline CDR1 reads MNHEY; CDR2 reads SVGEGT. The CDR3 runs 14 residues. V shed 7 bases, J shed 2 bases, and the junction held 5 bases outside the gene matches. The CDR3 region has the DNA TGTGCCAGCAAGATGAGCGGGACCTACAATGAGCAGTTCTTC. This sequence encodes CASKMSGTYNEQFF.

This CDR3 is CASSPPGTPGRSEQFF. CDR3 DNA sequence: TGTGCCAGCAGCCCCCCAGGGACACCGGGGAGGTCTGAGCAGTTCTTC. The chain recombines TRBV7-3 with TRBJ2-1; D could derive from TRBD1 or TRBD2 (6 bases each). Looked up from germline, CDR1 is SGHTA and CDR2 is FQGTGA. This CDR3 has 16 residues. The ends were cut back, 5 bases at V and 9 bases at J, with 23 bases in the middle.

V gene TRBV6-6 combines with J gene TRBJ1-1; D is undetermined. The V end was cut by 2 bases, the J end by 5 bases, with 12 bases between. Germline CDR1 and CDR2: MNHNY and SVGAGI (reference sequence). There are 14 residues in the CDR3. The CDR3 region is CASSYPPSGTEAFF. The DNA of the CDR3 is TGTGCCAGCAGTTACCCTCCCTCCGGGACTGAAGCTTTCTTT.

V gene TRBV27 combines with J gene TRBJ1-5, with 9 bases that match TRBD1. V trimming: 3 bases; J trimming: 7 bases; junction bases outside the gene matches: 4. This CDR3 spans 14 amino acids. CDR1 is MNHEY and CDR2 is SMNVEV in the germline V gene (reference sequence). The CDR3 is CASSFTGGQQPQHF. DNA for the CDR3: TGTGCCAGCAGTTTTACAGGGGGCCAACAGCCCCAGCATTTT.

This clonotype was detected a few times. The rearrangement joins TRBV27 to TRBJ2-1, with TRBD1 as a possible D gene (5 bases). This CDR3 contains 14 residues. The germline CDR1 and CDR2 sequences are MNHEY and SMNVEV (reference sequence). Trimming shortened V by 3 bases and J by 4 bases, and 10 bases separated the two germline ends. CDR3 DNA sequence: TGTGCCAGCAGTTTGACAGAGACTTACAATGAGCAGTTCTTC. Translating gives CASSLTETYNEQFF.

This clonotype has more than one count but fewer than ten. The chain joins TRBV7-2 to TRBJ2-7, with a possible D match to TRBD1 (6 bases). The CDR3 runs to 14 residues. The V gene lost 2 bases and the J gene lost 4 bases, with 12 bases spanning the gap. CDR1 is SGHTA, CDR2 FQGNSA, per germline. The CDR3 region has the DNA TGTGCCAGCAGCTTATCCGGGCAGGGGTACGAGCAGTACGTC. Its protein is CASSLSGQGYEQYV.

The CDR3 bases are TGTGCCAGCAGTTCGCGTCTACCAGTATTCTCTGGGGCCAACGTCCTGACTTTC. It translates to CASSSRLPVFSGANVLTF. J is TRBJ2-6 and V is TRBV12-3 or TRBV12-4; D is uncertain. Trimming stripped 4 bases from V and 0 bases from J, with 16 bases between. CDR3 length: 18 amino acids.

The gene calls are TRBV28 and TRBJ1-4; D gene uncertain. V gave up 6 bases and J gave up 8 bases, with 16 bases separating them. Germline V CDR1 and CDR2: MDHEN, SYDVKM. The CDR3 has 14 residues. This CDR3 is CASSLDRLEEKLFF. For the CDR3, the DNA is TGTGCCAGCAGCCTCGACCGACTAGAAGAAAAACTGTTTTTT.

V and J are TRBV28 and TRBJ2-3; tentatively, D is TRBD2 (5 bases). Germline V gene lookup returns CDR1 MDHEN and CDR2 SYDVKM. This CDR3 spans 18 amino acids. Trimming shortened V by 3 bases and J by 0 bases, and 19 bases separated the two germline ends. CDR3 sequence (DNA): TGTGCCAGCAGTTTCTCCCCCCGACTAACGGGGAGCACAGATACGCAGTATTTT. Its protein is CASSFSPRLTGSTDTQYF.

This clonotype was observed a handful of times. The chain couples TRBV19 to TRBJ1-5; the D is unclear. Germline V lookup: CDR1 LNHDA, CDR2 SQIVND (reference sequence). The CDR3 covers 13 residues. Trimming stripped 7 bases from V and 5 bases from J, with 12 bases between. The CDR3 region is CASIGGIHQPQHF. CDR3 sequence (DNA): TGTGCCAGTATCGGAGGGATTCATCAGCCCCAGCATTTT.

At least ten counts were recorded for this clonotype. The gene calls are TRBV7-8 and TRBJ2-7, with D possibly being TRBD1 (7 bases). Germline-derived CDR1 and CDR2 are SGHVS and FQNEAQ. The CDR3 loop spans 22 amino acids. The ends were cut back, 1 base at V and 3 bases at J, with 34 bases in the middle. The DNA for the CDR3 is TGTGCCAGCAGCTTAGAAGCGCAGGACAGTTGGGCAGGGGGGAAGGGGTACTACGAGCAGTACGTC. Amino acids: CASSLEAQDSWAGGKGYYEQYV.

This clonotype was seen repeatedly, ten times or more. The chain joins TRBV7-2 to TRBJ2-5, with 9 bases lining up with TRBD2. Germline CDR1 SGHTA, CDR2 FQGNSA. The trim removed 5 bases at V and 2 bases at J, leaving 6 bases unmatched. There are 15 residues in the CDR3. CDR3 residues: CASSISGGIQETQYF. The DNA of the CDR3 is TGTGCCAGCAGCATTAGCGGGGGAATACAAGAGACCCAGTACTTC.

The chain joins TRBV20-1 to TRBJ2-1; 10 bases are shared with TRBD1. J gave up 5 bases and V 0 bases, and 4 bases lay outside the gene matches. The CDR3 contains 15 residues. Germline lookup yields CDR1 DFQATT and CDR2 SNEGSKA (reference sequence). The CDR3 nucleotides are TGCAGTGCTAGAGATTGGACAGGGGGGAACAATGAGCAGTTCTTC. This translates into CSARDWTGGNNEQFF.

This clonotype appeared a few times. The chain uses TRBV6-6 and TRBJ2-3; 12 nucleotides align to TRBD2. CDR1 and CDR2 (germline): MNHNY, SVGAGI (reference sequence). V lost 7 bases and J lost 1; bases outside the gene matches: 9. This CDR3 spans 17 amino acids. In DNA form, the CDR3 reads TGTGCCAGCATCTCCGGGAGACTAGCGGGGGGCACAGATACGCAGTATTTT. This gives the protein CASISGRLAGGTDTQYF.

The CDR3 nucleotides read TGTGCCAGCACCCGAAGTCGGGACAGGCCCAAAGAGACCCAGTACTTC. Its translation is CASTRSRDRPKETQYF. The V and J genes are TRBV7-6 and TRBJ2-5, with TRBD1 matching 8 bases. CDR1 is SGHVS and CDR2 is FNYEAQ in the germline V gene. This CDR3 is built from 16 residues. V gave up 7 bases and J gave up 3 bases; unmatched junction bases: 13.

The chain joins TRBV12-3 or TRBV12-4 to TRBJ1-6; possibly TRBD1 for D (6 bases). V shed 6 bases and J shed 8 bases, with 17 bases lying between them. The CDR3 loop spans 15 amino acids. CDR3 nucleotide sequence: TGTGCCAGCAGCCGTAAGAAGAGGACAGATTCACCCCTCCACTTT. It translates to CASSRKKRTDSPLHF.

The V gene is TRBV4-2, the J gene TRBJ2-5; no definite D call. Germline CDR1 is LGHNA and CDR2 is YNFKEQ. The CDR3 is made up of 13 amino acids. V lost 4 bases and J 5 bases, leaving 11 bases between the germline ends. CDR3 coding DNA: TGTGCCAGCAGCCCCGGAAAGTGGGAGACCCAGTACTTC. Its protein product is CASSPGKWETQYF.

V and J are TRBV6-5 and TRBJ1-1, with TRBD1 as a possible D gene (6 bases). V was pared by 2 bases and J by 1 base, with 11 bases between. The CDR3 is 15 amino acids. The germline V gene has CDR1 MNHEY and CDR2 SVGAGI. CDR3 in DNA: TGTGCCAGCAGTTACCACCCGACAGGGAACACTGAAGCTTTCTTT. It specifies CASSYHPTGNTEAFF.

The chain uses TRBV9 and TRBJ1-2, with a tentative D call TRBD1 (5 bases). CDR1 and CDR2 (germline): SGDLS, YYNGEE. The germline V and J ends were trimmed by 0 bases and 4 bases, with 10 bases remaining between them. The CDR3 has 14 residues. CDR3: CASSVEDSPYGYTF. The CDR3 DNA reads TGTGCCAGCAGCGTAGAAGACAGCCCCTATGGCTACACCTTC.

This clonotype came up a few times. The chain has TRBV7-8 and TRBJ2-1; 8 nucleotides line up with TRBD1. The CDR3 extends over 14 amino acids. CDR1 SGHVS and CDR2 FQNEAQ come from the germline V gene. With V trimmed by 1 base and J by 5 bases, 1 base remained unmatched. The CDR3 region is CASSLGGQDNEQFF. Written as DNA, the CDR3 is TGTGCCAGCAGCTTAGGGGGACAGGACAATGAGCAGTTCTTC. Complete variable domain (other parts from reference TRBV7-8 and TRBJ2-1): GAGVSQSPRYKVAKRGQDVALRCDPISGHVSLFWYQQALGQGPEFLTYFQNEAQLDKSGLPSDRFFAERPEGSVSTLKIQRTQQEDSAVYLCASSLGGQDNEQFFGPGTRLTVL.

This clonotype is a singleton in its sample. This chain links TRBV12-5 with TRBJ1-2, with 7 bases lining up with TRBD1. The CDR3 is 12 amino acids. V lost 6 bases to trimming and J lost 8 bases; unmatched junction nucleotides: 6. Germline assignment: CDR1 LGHNT and CDR2 FRNRAP. Here the CDR3 reads CASGPGQQGYTF. CDR3 coding DNA: TGTGCTAGTGGCCCGGGACAGCAGGGCTACACCTTC.

There are many counts of this clonotype. V is TRBV7-9 and J is TRBJ2-3; 9 positions match TRBD1. Germline CDR1 reads SEHNR; CDR2 reads FQNEAQ (reference sequence). Losses at the gene ends were 5 bases for V and 6 bases for J; bases not matched to a gene: 9. The length of the CDR3 is 15 residues. The CDR3 spells CASSPWDRAGDTQYF. The CDR3 nucleotides are TGTGCCAGCAGCCCCTGGGACAGGGCTGGGGATACGCAGTATTTT.

V usage is TRBV7-9 and J usage is TRBJ1-2, with 9 bases aligning to TRBD1. V gave up 4 bases and J gave up 2 bases; unmatched junction bases: 5. The CDR3 is 15 residues long. The germline CDR1 and CDR2 sequences are SEHNR and FQNEAQ (reference sequence). CDR3 coding DNA: TGTGCCAGCAGCTGGGACAGGGCGGAGAACTATGGCTACACCTTC. As protein: CASSWDRAENYGYTF.

On this clonotype itself: One junction end disagrees with the germline gene, perhaps due to a read error. V usage is TRBV7-6 and J usage is TRBJ2-1; the match to TRBD1 covers 8 bases. The CDR3 has 16 residues. The germline V gene has CDR1 SGHVS and CDR2 FNYEAQ. CDR3: CASSLDQGAPGNEQFF. As DNA, the CDR3 is TGTGCTAGCAGCTTAGATCAGGGGGCGCCGGGCAATGAGCAGTTCTTC. The complete variable domain, with remaining parts taken from reference TRBV7-6 and TRBJ2-1, reads GAGVSQSPRYKVTKRGQDVALRCDPISGHVSLYWYRQALGQGPEFLTYFNYEAQQDKSGLPNDRFSAERPEGSISTLTIQRTEQRDSAMYRCASSLDQGAPGNEQFFGPGTRLTVL.

The J gene is TRBJ2-1, the V gene TRBV7-9, with D tentatively TRBD2 (7 bases). This CDR3 comprises 15 residues. Per the germline V gene, CDR1 is SEHNR and CDR2 is FQNEAQ (reference sequence). V was cut by 1 base and J by 5 bases, with 12 bases left in between. The CDR3 sequence is CASSLGGGPDNEQFF. Written as DNA, the CDR3 is TGTGCCAGCAGCTTAGGGGGGGGGCCTGACAATGAGCAGTTCTTC.

This clonotype was detected only a few times. V usage is TRBV11-2 and J usage is TRBJ2-7, with 9 bases lining up with TRBD2. J gave up 6 bases and V 5 bases, and 20 bases lay outside the gene matches. The CDR3 length is 18 residues. Germline CDR1 reads SGHAT; CDR2 reads FQNNGV. The CDR3 DNA follows: TGTGCCAGCAGCATAGCGGGGGAGACCCCAACCTCCGCGATCGAGCAGTACGTC. Its protein is CASSIAGETPTSAIEQYV.